This T cell receptor (beta chain) stems from a study of blood T cells in healthy people across ages. Then a second PCR, running roughly 7 to 11 cycles, was carried out with a sample-barcoded 5' primer and a J-beta primer mix. TCRdb re-called the 5' RACE reads through MiXCR, storing one row per CDR3 protein. The repertoire has just under 900,000 distinct CDR3 sequences, 29% of them found once; the top ten carry 17%. Study results and caveats: Diversity figures based on one million T cells were deemed too low. Naive T cell percentage showed a strong correlation with TCR beta diversity.

This CDR3 has 13 residues. V shed 4 bases and J shed 1 base, with 8 bases lying between them. The germline gives CDR1 DFQATT, CDR2 SNEGSKA (reference sequence). Total RNA extracted from each sample amounted to at least 5.5 micrograms. A word on this clonotype: Its antigen is not known.

J is TRBJ2-1 and V is TRBV20-1; a possible D gene is TRBD2 (5 bases). This TCR derives from a woman of 80 years or more in good health. What was sequenced was blood. As DNA, the CDR3 is TGCAGTGCTAAGGGAGAATCCTACAATGAGCAGTTCTTC. Amino acids: CSAKGESYNEQFF.